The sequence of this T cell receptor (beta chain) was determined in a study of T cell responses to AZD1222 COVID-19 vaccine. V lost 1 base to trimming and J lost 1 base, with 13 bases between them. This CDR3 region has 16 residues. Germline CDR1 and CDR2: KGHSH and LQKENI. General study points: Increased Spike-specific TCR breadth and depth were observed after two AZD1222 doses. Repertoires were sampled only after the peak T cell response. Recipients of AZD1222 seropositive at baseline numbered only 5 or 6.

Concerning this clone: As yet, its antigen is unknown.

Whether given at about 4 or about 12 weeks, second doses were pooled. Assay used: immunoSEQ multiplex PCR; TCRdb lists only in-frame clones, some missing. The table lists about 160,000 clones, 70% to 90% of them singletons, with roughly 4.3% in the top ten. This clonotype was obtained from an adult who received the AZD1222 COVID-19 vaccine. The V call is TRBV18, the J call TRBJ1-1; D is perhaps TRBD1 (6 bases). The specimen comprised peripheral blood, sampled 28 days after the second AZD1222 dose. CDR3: CASSPQGGRRNTEAFF. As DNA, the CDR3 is TGTGCCAGCTCACCACAGGGGGGGAGGAGGAACACTGAAGCTTTCTTT.